This TCR beta chain comes out of a study of glioma-infiltrating T cells after dendritic cell vaccination. Study information: Patients had newly diagnosed or recurrent glioblastoma and received dendritic cell vaccines. Treatment, given 2003 to 2012, was autologous tumor lysate-pulsed dendritic cell vaccination.

The PCR used 60 V beta and 13 J beta primers. This table comes from immunoSEQ multiplex PCR, and its TCRdb copy is limited to in-frame clones, with some not included. The sample consists of 85,000 to 110,000 clones, roughly 79% of them appearing once. All glioblastoma patients lacked an isocitrate dehydrogenase mutation. The length of the CDR3 is 16 residues. CDR1 and CDR2 from the germline V gene are WNHNN and SYGVQD (reference sequence). The V gene lost 2 bases and the J gene lost 5 bases, with 18 bases spanning the gap. The chain has TRBV10-1 and TRBJ2-5; possible D gene TRBD1, 6 bases. This TCR derives from a human donor with glioblastoma. The sequences come from blood, collected before dendritic cell vaccination. As DNA, the CDR3 is TGCGCCAGCAGTGAGACCGAACAGGGTCTCGGGGAGACCCAGTACTTC. As protein: CASSETEQGLGETQYF.